The 8 T cell receptor beta chains listed next were all sequenced from one sample in a study of persistence of HIV-infected CD4 T cells. Which antigens these TCRs recognize remains unknown. This was the immunoSEQ version 4 assay in survey mode. Assay used: immunoSEQ multiplex PCR; TCRdb lists only in-frame clones, some missing. The sample lists under 40,000 clones, about 80% seen once, with under 7.5% in the top ten. Cells were stimulated with CMV-infected fibroblast lysates at roughly 9.1 ug/mL. CD40L-negative CD69-negative CD45RO-high memory CD4+ T cells were sorted as populations depleted of antigen-responding cells. The input for sequencing was CD4+ T cells sorted from PBMCs after roughly 18-hour stimulation, taken from a patient who received antiretroviral therapy. The source is an adult woman with HIV who was CMV-seropositive.

V usage is TRBV5-4 and J usage is TRBJ1-1; a weak D match, TRBD1 (5 bases). Germline values: CDR1 SGHNT, CDR2 YYREEE (reference sequence). V lost 7 bases and J lost 4, with 14 bases in between. The CDR3 is 13 amino acids. CDR3 in DNA: TGTGCCAGCGAAGGGGAACGGCCCACTGAAGCTTTCTTT. Translating it yields CASEGERPTEAFF.

This clone was seen once. The chain recombines TRBV7-6 with TRBJ1-5; D is ambiguous. This CDR3 spans 13 amino acids. The ends were cut back, 3 bases at V and 3 bases at J, with 6 bases in the middle. The germline V gene has CDR1 SGHVS and CDR2 FNYEAQ. CDR3 bases: TGTGCCAGCAGCTTCGGTTTCAATCAGCCCCAGCATTTT. Translating gives CASSFGFNQPQHF.

This rearrangement joins TRBV7-3 to TRBJ1-6; D is unclear. The CDR3 contains 13 residues. Trimming removed 0 bases at V and 10 bases at J, with 7 bases between. CDR1 SGHTA and CDR2 FQGTGA come from the germline V gene. CDR3 sequence: CASSLTSRSPLHF. The CDR3 DNA follows: TGTGCCAGCAGCTTAACGTCCCGGTCACCCCTCCACTTT.

The V gene is TRBV19, the J gene TRBJ1-1; unclear D gene. The CDR3 length is 14 residues. The V end lost 4 bases, the J end lost 1 base, and 10 bases lay between the germline ends. Germline values: CDR1 LNHDA, CDR2 SQIVND (reference sequence). Here the CDR3 reads CASSNPQRNTEAFF. Here the CDR3 DNA reads TGTGCCAGTAGTAACCCCCAGCGGAACACTGAAGCTTTCTTT.

The chain carries TRBV28 and TRBJ2-7; 8 bases line up with TRBD1. CDR1 and CDR2 (germline): MDHEN, SYDVKM. J lost 5 bases, V lost 5 bases, and 5 bases had no gene match. CDR3 size: 13 residues. The CDR3 DNA reads as TGTGCCAGCAGTACTGGACAGGGCAACGAGCAGTACTTC. The encoded protein is CASSTGQGNEQYF.

The chain recombines TRBV5-4 with TRBJ2-3; 9 nucleotides line up with TRBD2. CDR1 is SGHNT, CDR2 YYREEE, per germline (reference sequence). The CDR3 is 18 residues long. V lost 0 bases and J lost 2; bases outside the gene matches: 10. The CDR3 loop reads CASSLVAGGPRHTDTQYF. In DNA, the CDR3 is TGTGCCAGCAGCTTGGTGGCGGGAGGGCCGAGGCACACAGATACGCAGTATTTT.

The chain combines TRBV5-1 with TRBJ2-7; a weak D match, TRBD1 (6 bases). This CDR3 has 15 amino acids. Germline values: CDR1 SGHRS, CDR2 YFSETQ. V was clipped by 0 bases and J by 2 bases, with 12 bases between them. The CDR3, as DNA: TGCGCCAGCAGCTTGGGTCAGGGGCCGGCCTACGAGCAGTACTTC. This encodes CASSLGQGPAYEQYF.

V and J are TRBV2 and TRBJ2-7, with unresolved D. The CDR3 covers 14 residues. Per germline, CDR1 SNHLY and CDR2 FYNNEI. Trimming left V 8 bases short and J 5 bases short, with 19 bases between. The CDR3 here is CASSNGRGGHEQYF. The CDR3 region has the DNA TGTGCCAGCTCCAATGGTCGTGGCGGCCACGAGCAGTACTTC.